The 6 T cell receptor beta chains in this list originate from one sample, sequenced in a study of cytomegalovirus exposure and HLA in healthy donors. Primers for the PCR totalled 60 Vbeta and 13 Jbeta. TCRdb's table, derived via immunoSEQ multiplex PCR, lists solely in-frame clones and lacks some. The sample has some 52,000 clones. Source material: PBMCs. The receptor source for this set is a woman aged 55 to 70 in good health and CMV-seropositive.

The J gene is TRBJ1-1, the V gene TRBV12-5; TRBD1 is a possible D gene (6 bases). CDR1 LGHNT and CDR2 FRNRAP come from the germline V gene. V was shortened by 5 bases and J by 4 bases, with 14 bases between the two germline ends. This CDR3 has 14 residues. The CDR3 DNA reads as TGTGCTAGTGGTATTTCAGGGGTGGGCACTGAAGCTTTCTTT. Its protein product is CASGISGVGTEAFF. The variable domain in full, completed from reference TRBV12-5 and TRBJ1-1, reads DARVTQTPRHKVTEMGQEVTMRCQPILGHNTVFWYRQTMMQGLELLAYFRNRAPLDDSGMPKDRFSAEMPDATLATLKIQPSEPRDSAVYFCASGISGVGTEAFFGQGTRLTVV.

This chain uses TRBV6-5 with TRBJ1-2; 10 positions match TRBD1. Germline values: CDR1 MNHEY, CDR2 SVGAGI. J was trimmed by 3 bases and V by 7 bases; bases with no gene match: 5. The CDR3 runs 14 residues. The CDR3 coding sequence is TGTGCCAGCACCTCGACAGGGGGCGACTATGGCTACACCTTC. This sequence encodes CASTSTGGDYGYTF.

The CDR3 nucleotides read TGCGCCACCGCCTCCCTAGCGGGGAGACCCTACGAGCAGTACTTC. It specifies CATASLAGRPYEQYF. The chain recombines TRBV10-2 with TRBJ2-7, with TRBD2 matching 9 bases. The CDR3 runs 15 residues. After removal of 10 bases from V and 2 bases from J, the junction contained 12 bases not matched to a gene. Germline loops: CDR1 WSHSY, CDR2 SAAADI.

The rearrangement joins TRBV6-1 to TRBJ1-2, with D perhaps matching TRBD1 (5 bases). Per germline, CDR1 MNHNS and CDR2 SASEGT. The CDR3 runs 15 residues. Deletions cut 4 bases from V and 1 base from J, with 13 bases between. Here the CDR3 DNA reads TGTGCCAGCAGTGGAGGGACTAAGTTTAACTATGGCTACACCTTC. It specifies CASSGGTKFNYGYTF.

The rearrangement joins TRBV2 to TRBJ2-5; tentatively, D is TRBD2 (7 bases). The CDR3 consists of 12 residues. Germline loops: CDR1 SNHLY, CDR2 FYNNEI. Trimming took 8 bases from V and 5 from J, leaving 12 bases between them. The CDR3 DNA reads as TGTGCCAGCGGGGGGGGCAGTGAGACCCAGTACTTC. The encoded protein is CASGGGSETQYF.

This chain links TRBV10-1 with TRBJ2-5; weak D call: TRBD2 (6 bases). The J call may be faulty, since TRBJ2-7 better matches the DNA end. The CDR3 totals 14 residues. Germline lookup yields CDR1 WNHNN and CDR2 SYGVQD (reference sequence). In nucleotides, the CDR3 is TGCGCCAGCAGTGAGGGCACTAGCTTTTACGAGCAGTACTTC. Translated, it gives CASSEGTSFYEQYF.